This entry concerns a single TCR beta chain. Germline-derived CDR1 and CDR2 are SGHTA and FQGNSA. The CDR3 is made up of 15 amino acids. V gave up 3 bases and J gave up 2 bases; unmatched junction bases: 2. The data originate from a study of T cell responses to AZD1222 COVID-19 vaccine. Sequencing was performed with immunoSEQ multiplex PCR; in TCRdb, only in-frame clones are kept and a portion is missing. The table has about 170,000 clones, 93% seen once. Sequenced material: peripheral blood, taken on day 0 of AZD1222 vaccination. The receptor was isolated from an adult in good health. The chain joins TRBV7-2 to TRBJ2-1; 9 bases are a match to TRBD2. The CDR3 loop reads CASSFKRGAYNEQFF. The CDR3 DNA is TGTGCCAGCAGCTTTAAGCGGGGGGCCTACAATGAGCAGTTCTTC.